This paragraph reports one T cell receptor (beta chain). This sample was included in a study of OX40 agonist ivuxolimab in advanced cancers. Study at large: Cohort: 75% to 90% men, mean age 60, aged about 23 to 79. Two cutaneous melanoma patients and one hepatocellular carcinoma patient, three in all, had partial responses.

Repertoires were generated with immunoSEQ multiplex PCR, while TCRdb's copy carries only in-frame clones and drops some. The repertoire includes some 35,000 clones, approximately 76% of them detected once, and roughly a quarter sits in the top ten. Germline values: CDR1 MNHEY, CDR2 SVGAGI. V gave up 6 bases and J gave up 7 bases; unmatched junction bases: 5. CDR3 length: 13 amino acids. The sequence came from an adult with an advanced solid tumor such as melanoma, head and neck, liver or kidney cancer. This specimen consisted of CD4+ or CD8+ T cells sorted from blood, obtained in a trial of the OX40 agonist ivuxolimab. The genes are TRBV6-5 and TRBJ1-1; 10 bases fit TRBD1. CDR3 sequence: CASRRDRGYEAFF. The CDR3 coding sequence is TGTGCCAGCAGAAGGGACAGGGGATATGAAGCTTTCTTT.